This TCR beta chain appears in the sequencing data of a study of early stage breast cancer tumors. Study-level results: Comparing each tissue with blood distinguished tumor from normal in about 90% of the 16 patients.

The assay was immunoSEQ multiplex PCR, and TCRdb's table has in-frame clones only and misses some. Here the sample spans around 60,000 clones, around three quarters being singletons. V lost 4 bases to trimming and J lost 4 bases, with 12 bases between them. This CDR3 comprises 14 residues. Germline loops: CDR1 SGHTS, CDR2 YDEGEE. Comments on this clone: Its antigen is unknown.

Source material: blood. The chain is built from TRBV5-8 and TRBJ2-1; D call uncertain. The clonotype comes from a person aged 30 to 39 with breast cancer. CDR3 nucleotide sequence: TGTGCCAGCAGCCCCACTGCACAGTACAATGAGCAGTTCTTC. It specifies CASSPTAQYNEQFF.